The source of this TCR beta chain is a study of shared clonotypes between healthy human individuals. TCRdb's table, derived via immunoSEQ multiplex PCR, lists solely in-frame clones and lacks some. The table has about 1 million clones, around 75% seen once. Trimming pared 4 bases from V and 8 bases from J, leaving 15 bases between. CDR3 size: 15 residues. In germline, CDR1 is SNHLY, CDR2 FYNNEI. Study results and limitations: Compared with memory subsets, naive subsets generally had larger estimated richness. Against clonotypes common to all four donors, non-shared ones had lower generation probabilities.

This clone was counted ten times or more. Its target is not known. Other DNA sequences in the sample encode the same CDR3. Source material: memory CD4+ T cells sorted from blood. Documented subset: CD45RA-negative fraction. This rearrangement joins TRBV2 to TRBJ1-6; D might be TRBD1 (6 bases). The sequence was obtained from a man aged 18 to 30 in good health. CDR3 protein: CASSASQGNYSPLHF. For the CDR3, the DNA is TGTGCCAGCAGTGCTTCCCAGGGGAATTATTCACCCCTCCACTTT.